This T cell receptor (beta chain) was obtained from a study of blood T cell repertoires in COVID-19. Profiling relied on immunoSEQ multiplex PCR, and the TCRdb table lists in-frame clones only, not all of them. The sample consists of over 120,000 clones, roughly four fifths of them appearing once. V was shortened by 8 bases and J by 0 bases, with 16 bases between the two germline ends. The length of the CDR3 is 15 residues. Looked up from germline, CDR1 is SEHNR and CDR2 is FQNEAQ (reference sequence). Sequenced: peripheral blood. The sequence came from a woman older than 75 with active or convalescent COVID-19. The chain couples TRBV7-9 to TRBJ1-1; D is possibly TRBD1 (5 bases). The CDR3 bases are TGTGCCAGCCGGGGGGACGGCGGTATGAACACTGAAGCTTTCTTT. Encoded protein: CASRGDGGMNTEAFF.